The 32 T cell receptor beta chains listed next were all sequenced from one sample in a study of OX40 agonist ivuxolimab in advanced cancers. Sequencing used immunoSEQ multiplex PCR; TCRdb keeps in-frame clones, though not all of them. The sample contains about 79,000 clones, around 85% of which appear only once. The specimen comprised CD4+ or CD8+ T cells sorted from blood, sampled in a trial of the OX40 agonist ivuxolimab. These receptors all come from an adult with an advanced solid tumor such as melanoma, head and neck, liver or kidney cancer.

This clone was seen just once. The CDR3 DNA reads as TGTGCCAGTAGTTCTTCGCCTCCGGGACAGGGGAATTTTCTCAATGAGCAGTTCTTC. It is translated as CASSSSPPGQGNFLNEQFF. This chain links TRBV19 with TRBJ2-1; 10 bases match TRBD1. This CDR3 region has 19 residues. V shed 5 bases and J 6 bases; nucleotides not matched to a gene: 19. Germline V CDR1 and CDR2: LNHDA, SQIVND (reference sequence).

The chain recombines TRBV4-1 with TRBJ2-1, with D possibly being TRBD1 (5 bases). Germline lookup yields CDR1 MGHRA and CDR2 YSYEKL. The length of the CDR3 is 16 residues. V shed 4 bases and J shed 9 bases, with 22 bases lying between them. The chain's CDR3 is CASSPHEFVVQGEQFF. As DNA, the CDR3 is TGCGCCAGCAGCCCTCATGAATTTGTGGTTCAGGGTGAGCAGTTCTTC.

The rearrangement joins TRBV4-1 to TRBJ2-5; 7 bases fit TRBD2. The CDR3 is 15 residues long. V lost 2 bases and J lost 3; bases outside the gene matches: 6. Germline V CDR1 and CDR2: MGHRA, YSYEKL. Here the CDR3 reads CASSQTGGGEETQYF. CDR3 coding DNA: TGCGCCAGCAGCCAAACGGGGGGAGGGGAAGAGACCCAGTACTTC.

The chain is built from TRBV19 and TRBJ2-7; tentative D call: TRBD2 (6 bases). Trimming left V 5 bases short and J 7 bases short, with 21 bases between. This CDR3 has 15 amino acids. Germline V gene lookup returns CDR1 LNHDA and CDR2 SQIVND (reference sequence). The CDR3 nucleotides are TGTGCCAGTAGTCGTACCGGGACTGGGGGATTAGAGCAGTACTTC. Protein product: CASSRTGTGGLEQYF.

The CDR3 region has the DNA TGTGCCAGCAGTAATGAGCCCGACACCGGGGAGCTGTTTTTT. This translates into CASSNEPDTGELFF. The J gene is TRBJ2-2, the V gene TRBV2; no reliable D call. V was trimmed by 5 bases and J by 3 bases, leaving 10 bases between them. Germline assignment: CDR1 SNHLY and CDR2 FYNNEI. The CDR3 extends over 14 amino acids.

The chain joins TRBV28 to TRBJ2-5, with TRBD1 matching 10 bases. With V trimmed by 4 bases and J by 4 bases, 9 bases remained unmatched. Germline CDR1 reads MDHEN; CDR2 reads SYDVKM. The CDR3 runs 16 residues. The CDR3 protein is CASSSTTTGGGETQYF. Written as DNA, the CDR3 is TGTGCCAGCAGTTCAACCACGACAGGGGGCGGAGAGACCCAGTACTTC. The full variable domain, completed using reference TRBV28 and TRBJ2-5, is DVKVTQSSRYLVKRTGEKVFLECVQDMDHENMFWYRQDPGLGLRLIYFSYDVKMKEKGDIPEGYSVSREKKERFSLILESASTNQTSMYLCASSSTTTGGGETQYFGPGTRLLVL.

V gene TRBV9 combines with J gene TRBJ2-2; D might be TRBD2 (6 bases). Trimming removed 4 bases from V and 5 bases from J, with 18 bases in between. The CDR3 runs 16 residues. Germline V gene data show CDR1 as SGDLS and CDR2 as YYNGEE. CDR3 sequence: CASSILGGSGTGELFF. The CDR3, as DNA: TGTGCCAGCAGCATCCTTGGGGGGAGCGGAACCGGGGAGCTGTTTTTT.

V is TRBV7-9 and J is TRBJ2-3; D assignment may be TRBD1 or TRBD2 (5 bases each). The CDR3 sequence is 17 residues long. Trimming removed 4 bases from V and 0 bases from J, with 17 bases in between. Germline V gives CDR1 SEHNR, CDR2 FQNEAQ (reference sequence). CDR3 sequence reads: CASSSLRDEASTDTQYF. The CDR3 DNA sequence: TGTGCCAGCAGCTCCCTACGGGACGAAGCTAGCACAGATACGCAGTATTTT.

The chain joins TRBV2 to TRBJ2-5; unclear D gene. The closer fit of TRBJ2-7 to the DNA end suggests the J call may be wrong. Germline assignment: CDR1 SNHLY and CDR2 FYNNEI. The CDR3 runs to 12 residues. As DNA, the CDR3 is TGTGCCAGCGAACAACAAAGCTACGAGCAGTACTTC. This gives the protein CASEQQSYEQYF.

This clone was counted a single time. CDR3 sequence reads: CASRKTDGPPEQYF. CDR3 nucleotides: TGTGCCAGCAGGAAGACAGATGGGCCTCCCGAGCAGTACTTC. The chain joins TRBV27 to TRBJ2-5, with D possibly matching TRBD1 (5 bases). The J call is in doubt because the DNA end fits TRBJ2-7 better. The CDR3 is 14 residues long. CDR1 MNHEY and CDR2 SMNVEV come from the germline V gene (reference sequence).

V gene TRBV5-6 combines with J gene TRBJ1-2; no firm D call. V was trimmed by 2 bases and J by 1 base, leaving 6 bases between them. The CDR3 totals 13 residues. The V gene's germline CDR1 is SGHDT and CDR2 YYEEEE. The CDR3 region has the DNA TGTGCCAGCAGCTTAGGCGATAACTATGGCTACACCTTC. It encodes CASSLGDNYGYTF.

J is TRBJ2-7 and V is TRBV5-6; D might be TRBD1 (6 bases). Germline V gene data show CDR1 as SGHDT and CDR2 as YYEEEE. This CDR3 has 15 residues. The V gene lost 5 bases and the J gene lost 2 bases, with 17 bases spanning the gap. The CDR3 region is CASSSGAQVPYEQYF. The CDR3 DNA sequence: TGTGCCAGCAGTTCAGGGGCCCAGGTCCCCTACGAGCAGTACTTC. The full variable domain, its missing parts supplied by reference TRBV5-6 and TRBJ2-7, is DAGVTQSPTHLIKTRGQQVTLRCSPKSGHDTVSWYQQALGQGPQFIFQYYEEEERQRGNFPDRFSGHQFPNYSSELNVNALLLGDSALYLCASSSGAQVPYEQYFGPGTRLTVT.

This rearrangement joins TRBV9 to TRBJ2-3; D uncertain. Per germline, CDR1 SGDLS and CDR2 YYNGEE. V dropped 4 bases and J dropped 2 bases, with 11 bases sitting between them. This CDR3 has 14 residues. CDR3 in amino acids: CASSPPSPTDTQYF. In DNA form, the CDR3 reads TGTGCCAGCAGCCCCCCCAGCCCCACAGATACGCAGTATTTT.

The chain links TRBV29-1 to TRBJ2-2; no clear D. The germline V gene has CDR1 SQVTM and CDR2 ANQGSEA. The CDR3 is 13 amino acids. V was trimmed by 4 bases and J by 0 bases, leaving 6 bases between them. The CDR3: CSVVPTNTGELFF. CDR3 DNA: TGCAGCGTTGTACCGACGAACACCGGGGAGCTGTTTTTT.

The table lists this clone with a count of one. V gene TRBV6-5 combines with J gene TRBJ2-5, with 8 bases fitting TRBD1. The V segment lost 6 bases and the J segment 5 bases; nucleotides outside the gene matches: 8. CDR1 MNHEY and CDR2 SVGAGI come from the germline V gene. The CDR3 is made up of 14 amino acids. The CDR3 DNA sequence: TGTGCCAGCAGACGGCCAGGGGGCTCGGAGACCCAGTACTTC. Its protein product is CASRRPGGSETQYF.

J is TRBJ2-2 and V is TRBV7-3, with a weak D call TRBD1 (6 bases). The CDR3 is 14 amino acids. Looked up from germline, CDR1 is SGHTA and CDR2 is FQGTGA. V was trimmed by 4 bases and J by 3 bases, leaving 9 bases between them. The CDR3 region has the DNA TGTGCCAGCAGCTCCGACAGGTACACCGGGGAGCTGTTTTTT. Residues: CASSSDRYTGELFF.

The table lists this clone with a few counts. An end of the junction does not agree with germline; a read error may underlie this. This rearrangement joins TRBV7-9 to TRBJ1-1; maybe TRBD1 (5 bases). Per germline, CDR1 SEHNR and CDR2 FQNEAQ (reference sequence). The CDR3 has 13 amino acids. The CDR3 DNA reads TGTGCCGGGAAGCTGGGGGTGAATACTGAAGCTTTCTTT. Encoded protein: CAGKLGVNTEAFF.

The CDR3 loop reads CAWSVSAVYEQYF. In DNA form, the CDR3 reads TGTGCCTGGAGTGTATCGGCAGTCTACGAGCAGTACTTC. This chain connects TRBV30 to TRBJ2-5; no clear D. The J call may be faulty, since TRBJ2-7 better matches the DNA end. Germline loops: CDR1 GTSNPN, CDR2 SVGIG (reference sequence). The CDR3 length is 13 residues.

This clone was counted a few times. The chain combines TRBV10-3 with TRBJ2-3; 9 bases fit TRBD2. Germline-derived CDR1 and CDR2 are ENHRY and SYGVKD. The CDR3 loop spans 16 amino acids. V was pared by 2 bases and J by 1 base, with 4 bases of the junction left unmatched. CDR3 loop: CAISEGIAGGTDTQYF. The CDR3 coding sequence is TGTGCCATCAGTGAGGGGATAGCGGGGGGCACAGATACGCAGTATTTT.

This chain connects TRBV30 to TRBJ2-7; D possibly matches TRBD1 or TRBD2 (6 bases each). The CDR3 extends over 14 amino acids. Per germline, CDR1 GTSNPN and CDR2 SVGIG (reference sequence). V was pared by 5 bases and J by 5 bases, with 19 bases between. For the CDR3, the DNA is TGTGCCTGGCGAGGGGGGCCTTATGGCGACGAGCAGTACTTC. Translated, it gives CAWRGGPYGDEQYF.

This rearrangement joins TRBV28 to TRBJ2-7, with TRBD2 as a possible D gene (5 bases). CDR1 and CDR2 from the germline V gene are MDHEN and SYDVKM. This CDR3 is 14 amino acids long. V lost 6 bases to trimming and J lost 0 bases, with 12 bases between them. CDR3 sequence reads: CASRAAETSYEQYF. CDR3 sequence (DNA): TGTGCCAGCAGGGCAGCGGAAACCTCCTACGAGCAGTACTTC.

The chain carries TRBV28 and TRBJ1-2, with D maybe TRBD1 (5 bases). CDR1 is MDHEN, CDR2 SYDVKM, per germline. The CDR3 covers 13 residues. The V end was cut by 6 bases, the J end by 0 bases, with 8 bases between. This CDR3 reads CASSLRANYGYTF. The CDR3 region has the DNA TGTGCCAGCAGCCTCAGGGCTAACTATGGCTACACCTTC.

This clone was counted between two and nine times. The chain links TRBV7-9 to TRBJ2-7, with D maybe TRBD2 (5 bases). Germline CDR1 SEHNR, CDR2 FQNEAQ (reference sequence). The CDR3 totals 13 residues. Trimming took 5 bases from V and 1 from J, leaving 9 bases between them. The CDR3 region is CASSPRGSYEQYF. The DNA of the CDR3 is TGTGCCAGCAGCCCTCGGGGATCCTACGAGCAGTACTTC.

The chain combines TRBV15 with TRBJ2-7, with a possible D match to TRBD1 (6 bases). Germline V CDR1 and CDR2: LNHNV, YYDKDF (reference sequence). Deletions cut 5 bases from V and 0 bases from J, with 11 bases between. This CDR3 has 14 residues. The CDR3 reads CATSDRRRSYEQYF. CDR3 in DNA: TGTGCCACCAGCGACAGGAGACGCTCCTACGAGCAGTACTTC.

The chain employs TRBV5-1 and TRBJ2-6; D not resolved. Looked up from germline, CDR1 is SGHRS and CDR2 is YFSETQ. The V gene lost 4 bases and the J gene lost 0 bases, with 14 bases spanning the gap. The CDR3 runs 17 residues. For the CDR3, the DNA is TGCGCCAGCAGCCTCCCGGGCTCCAACTCTGGGGCCAACGTCCTGACTTTC. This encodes CASSLPGSNSGANVLTF.

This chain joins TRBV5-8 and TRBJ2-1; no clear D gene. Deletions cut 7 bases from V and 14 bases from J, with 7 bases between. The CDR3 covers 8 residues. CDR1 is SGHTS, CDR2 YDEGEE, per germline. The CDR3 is CASWAEFF. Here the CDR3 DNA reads TGTGCCAGCTGGGCGGAGTTCTTC.

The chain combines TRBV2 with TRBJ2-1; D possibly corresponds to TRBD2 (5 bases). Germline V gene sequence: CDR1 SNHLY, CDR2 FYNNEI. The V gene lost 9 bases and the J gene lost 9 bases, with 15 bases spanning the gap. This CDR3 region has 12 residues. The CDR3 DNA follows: TGTGCCAGTCAAAACGGGAATCCTGAGCAGTTCTTC. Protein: CASQNGNPEQFF.

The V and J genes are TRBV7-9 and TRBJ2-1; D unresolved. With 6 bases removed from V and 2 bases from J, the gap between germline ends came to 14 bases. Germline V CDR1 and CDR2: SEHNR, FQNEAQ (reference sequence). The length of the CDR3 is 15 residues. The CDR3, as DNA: TGTGCCAGCAGTTCTTCTGCGCTTCCCTACAATGAGCAGTTCTTC. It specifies CASSSSALPYNEQFF.

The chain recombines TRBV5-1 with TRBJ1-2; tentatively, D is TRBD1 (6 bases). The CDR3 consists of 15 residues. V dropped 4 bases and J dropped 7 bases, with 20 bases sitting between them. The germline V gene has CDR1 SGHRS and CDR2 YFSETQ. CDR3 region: CASSIVLGGTSGYTF. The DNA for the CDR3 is TGCGCCAGCAGCATCGTTCTTGGGGGCACGAGTGGCTACACCTTC.

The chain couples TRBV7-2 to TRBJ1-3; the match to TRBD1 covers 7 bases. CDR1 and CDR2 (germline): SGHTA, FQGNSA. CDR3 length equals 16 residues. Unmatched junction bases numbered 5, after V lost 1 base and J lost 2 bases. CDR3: CASSLGGTGAGNTIYF. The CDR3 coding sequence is TGTGCCAGCAGCTTAGGAGGAACAGGGGCTGGAAACACCATATATTTT.

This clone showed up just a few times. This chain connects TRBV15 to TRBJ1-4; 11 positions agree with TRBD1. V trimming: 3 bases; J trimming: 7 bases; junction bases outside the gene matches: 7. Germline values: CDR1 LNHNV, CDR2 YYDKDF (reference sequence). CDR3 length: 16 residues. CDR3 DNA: TGTGCCACCAGCAGCTCCCAGGGACAGGGGGTTGAAAAACTGTTTTTT. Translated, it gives CATSSSQGQGVEKLFF.

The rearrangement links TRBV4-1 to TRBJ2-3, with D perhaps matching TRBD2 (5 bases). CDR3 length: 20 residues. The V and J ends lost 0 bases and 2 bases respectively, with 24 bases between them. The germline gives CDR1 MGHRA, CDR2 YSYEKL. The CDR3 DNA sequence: TGCGCCAGCAGCCAAGAAATGGCTAGCCAAGAAGTGGGATACACAGATACGCAGTATTTT. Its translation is CASSQEMASQEVGYTDTQYF.